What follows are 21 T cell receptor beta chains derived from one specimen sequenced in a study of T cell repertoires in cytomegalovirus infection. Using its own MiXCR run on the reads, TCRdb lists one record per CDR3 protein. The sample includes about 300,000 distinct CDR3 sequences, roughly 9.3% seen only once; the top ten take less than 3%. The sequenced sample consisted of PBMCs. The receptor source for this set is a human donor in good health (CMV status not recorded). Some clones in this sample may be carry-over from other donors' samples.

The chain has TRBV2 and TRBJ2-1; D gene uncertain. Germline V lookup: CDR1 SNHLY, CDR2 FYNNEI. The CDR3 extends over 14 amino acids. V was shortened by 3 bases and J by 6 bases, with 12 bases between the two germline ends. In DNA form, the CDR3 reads TGTGCCAGCAGTGACATCGTCGTCCGCAATGAGCAGTTCTTC. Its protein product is CASSDIVVRNEQFF.

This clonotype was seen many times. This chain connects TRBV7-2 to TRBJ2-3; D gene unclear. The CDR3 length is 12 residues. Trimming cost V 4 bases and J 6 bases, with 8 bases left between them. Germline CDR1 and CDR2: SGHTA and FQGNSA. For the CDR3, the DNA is TGTGCCAGCAGCTCCACTACTGATACGCAGTATTTT. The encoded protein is CASSSTTDTQYF. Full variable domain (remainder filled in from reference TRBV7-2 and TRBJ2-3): GAGVSQSPSNKVTEKGKDVELRCDPISGHTALYWYRQSLGQGLEFLIYFQGNSAPDKSGLPSDRFSAERTGGSVSTLTIQRTQQEDSAVYLCASSSTTDTQYFGPGTRLTVL.

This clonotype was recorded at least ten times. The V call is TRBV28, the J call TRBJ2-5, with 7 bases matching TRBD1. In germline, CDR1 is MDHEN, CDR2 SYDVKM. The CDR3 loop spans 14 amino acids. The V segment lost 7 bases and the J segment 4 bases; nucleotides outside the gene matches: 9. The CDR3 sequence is CASIEGAVGETQYF. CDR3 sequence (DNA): TGTGCCAGCATAGAGGGGGCGGTAGGAGAGACCCAGTACTTC.

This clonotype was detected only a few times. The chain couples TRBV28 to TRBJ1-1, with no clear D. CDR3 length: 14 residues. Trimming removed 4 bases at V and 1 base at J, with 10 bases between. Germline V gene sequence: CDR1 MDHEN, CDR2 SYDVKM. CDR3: CASSSPRRNTEAFF. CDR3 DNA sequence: TGTGCCAGCAGTTCCCCCCGGCGGAACACTGAAGCTTTCTTT.

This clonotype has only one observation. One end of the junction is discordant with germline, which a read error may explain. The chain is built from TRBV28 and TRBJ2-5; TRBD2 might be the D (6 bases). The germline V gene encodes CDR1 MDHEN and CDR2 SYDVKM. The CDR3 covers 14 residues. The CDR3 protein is CASGFGGVQETQYF. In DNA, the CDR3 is TGTGCCAGCGGTTTTGGAGGGGTTCAAGAGACCCAGTACTTC.

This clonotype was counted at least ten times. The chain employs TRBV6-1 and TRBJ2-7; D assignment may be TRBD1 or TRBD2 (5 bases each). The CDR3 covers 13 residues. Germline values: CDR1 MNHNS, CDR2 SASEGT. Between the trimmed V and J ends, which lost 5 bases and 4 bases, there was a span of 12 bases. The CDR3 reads CASSYRDGYEQYV. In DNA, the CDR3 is TGTGCCAGCAGTTATCGGGACGGGTACGAGCAGTACGTC.

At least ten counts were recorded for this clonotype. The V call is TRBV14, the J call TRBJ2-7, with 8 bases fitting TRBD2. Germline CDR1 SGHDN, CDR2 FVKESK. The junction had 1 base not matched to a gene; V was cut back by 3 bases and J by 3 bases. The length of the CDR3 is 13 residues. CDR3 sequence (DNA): TGTGCCAGCAGCCAGCGGGGGGACTACGAGCAGTACTTC. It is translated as CASSQRGDYEQYF.

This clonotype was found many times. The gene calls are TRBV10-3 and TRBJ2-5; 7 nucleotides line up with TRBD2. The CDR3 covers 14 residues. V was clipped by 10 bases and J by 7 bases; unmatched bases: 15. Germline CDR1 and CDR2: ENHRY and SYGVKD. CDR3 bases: TGTGCCACATCTGGGGAGGGGCTTACGGGGACCCAGTACTTC. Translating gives CATSGEGLTGTQYF.

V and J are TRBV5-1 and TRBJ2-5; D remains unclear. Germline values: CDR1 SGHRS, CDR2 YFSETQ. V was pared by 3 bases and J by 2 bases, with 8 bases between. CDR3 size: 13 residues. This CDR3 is CASSSRPQETQYF. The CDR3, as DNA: TGCGCCAGCAGCTCTCGACCTCAAGAGACCCAGTACTTC.

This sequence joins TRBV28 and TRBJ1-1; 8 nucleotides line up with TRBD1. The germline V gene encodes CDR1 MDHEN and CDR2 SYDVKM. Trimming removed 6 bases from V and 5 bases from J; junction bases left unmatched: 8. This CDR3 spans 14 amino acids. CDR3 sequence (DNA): TGTGCCAGCAGGCCCACGACAGGGGATACTGAAGCTTTCTTT. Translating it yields CASRPTTGDTEAFF.

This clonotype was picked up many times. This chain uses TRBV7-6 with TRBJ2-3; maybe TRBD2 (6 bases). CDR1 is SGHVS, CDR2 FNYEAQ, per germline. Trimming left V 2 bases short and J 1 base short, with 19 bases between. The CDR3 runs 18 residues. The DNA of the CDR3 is TGTGCCAGCAGCTTAAGGGCCGACAGCCCGGGGGGCACAGATACGCAGTATTTT. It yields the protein CASSLRADSPGGTDTQYF. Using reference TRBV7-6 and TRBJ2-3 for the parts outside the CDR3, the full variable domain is GAGVSQSPRYKVTKRGQDVALRCDPISGHVSLYWYRQALGQGPEFLTYFNYEAQQDKSGLPNDRFSAERPEGSISTLTIQRTEQRDSAMYRCASSLRADSPGGTDTQYFGPGTRLTVL.

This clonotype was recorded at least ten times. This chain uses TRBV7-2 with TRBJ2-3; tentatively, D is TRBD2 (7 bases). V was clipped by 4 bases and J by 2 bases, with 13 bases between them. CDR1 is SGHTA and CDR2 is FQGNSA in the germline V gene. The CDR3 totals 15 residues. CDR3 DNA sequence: TGTGCCAGCAGCTCCGGCGGGGGCCTCACAGATACGCAGTATTTT. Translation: CASSSGGGLTDTQYF.

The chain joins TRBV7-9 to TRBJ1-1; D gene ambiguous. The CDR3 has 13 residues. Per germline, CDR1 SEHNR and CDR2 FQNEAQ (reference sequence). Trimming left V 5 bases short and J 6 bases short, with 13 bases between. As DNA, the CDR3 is TGTGCCAGCAGCCACGAGGGCAGAGCTGAAGCTTTCTTT. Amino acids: CASSHEGRAEAFF. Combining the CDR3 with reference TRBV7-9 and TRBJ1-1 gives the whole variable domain DTGVSQNPRHKITKRGQNVTFRCDPISEHNRLYWYRQTLGQGPEFLTYFQNEAQLEKSRLLSDRFSAERPKGSFSTLEIQRTEQGDSAMYLCASSHEGRAEAFFGQGTRLTVV.

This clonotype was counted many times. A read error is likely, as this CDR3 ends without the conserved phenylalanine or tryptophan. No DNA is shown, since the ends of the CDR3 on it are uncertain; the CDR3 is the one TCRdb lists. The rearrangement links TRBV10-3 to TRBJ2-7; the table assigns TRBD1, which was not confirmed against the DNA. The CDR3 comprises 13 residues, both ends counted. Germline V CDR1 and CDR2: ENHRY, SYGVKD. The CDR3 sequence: CAISESVGTGGRI.

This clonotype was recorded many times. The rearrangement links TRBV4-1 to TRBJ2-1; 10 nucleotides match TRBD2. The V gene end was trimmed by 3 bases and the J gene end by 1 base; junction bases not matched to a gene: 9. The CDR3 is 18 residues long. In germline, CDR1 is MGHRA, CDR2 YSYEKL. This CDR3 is CASSQQDLSGGSYNEQFF. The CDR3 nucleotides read TGCGCCAGCAGCCAGCAGGACCTTAGCGGGGGGTCCTACAATGAGCAGTTCTTC.

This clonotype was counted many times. CDR3 in amino acids: CASSFTGVTGELFF. CDR3 nucleotide sequence: TGTGCCAGCAGCTTTACAGGGGTCACCGGGGAGCTGTTTTTT. This sequence joins TRBV7-8 and TRBJ2-2; 7 nucleotides align to TRBD1. The CDR3 length is 14 residues. The V and J ends lost 3 bases and 4 bases, in that order; junction bases with no gene match: 2. The germline gives CDR1 SGHVS, CDR2 FQNEAQ.

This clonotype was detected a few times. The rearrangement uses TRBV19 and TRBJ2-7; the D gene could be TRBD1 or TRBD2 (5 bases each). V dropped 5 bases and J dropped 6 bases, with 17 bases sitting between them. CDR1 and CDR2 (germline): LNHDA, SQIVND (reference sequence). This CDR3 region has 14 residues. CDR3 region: CASSSPGTQGEQYF. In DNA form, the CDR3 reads TGTGCCAGTAGTTCCCCCGGGACCCAAGGCGAGCAGTACTTC.

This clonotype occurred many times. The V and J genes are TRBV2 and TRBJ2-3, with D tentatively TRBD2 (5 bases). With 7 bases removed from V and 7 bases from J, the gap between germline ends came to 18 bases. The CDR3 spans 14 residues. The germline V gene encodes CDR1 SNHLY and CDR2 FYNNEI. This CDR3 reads CASNDPREGNTQYF. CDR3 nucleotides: TGTGCCAGCAACGACCCCCGTGAGGGCAATACGCAGTATTTT.

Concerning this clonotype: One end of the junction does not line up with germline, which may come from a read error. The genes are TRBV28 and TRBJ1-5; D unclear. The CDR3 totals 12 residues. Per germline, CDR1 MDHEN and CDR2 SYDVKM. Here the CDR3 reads CASSWEGQLQHF. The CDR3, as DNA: TGTGCCAGCAGTTGGGAGGGCCAGCTCCAGCATTTT.

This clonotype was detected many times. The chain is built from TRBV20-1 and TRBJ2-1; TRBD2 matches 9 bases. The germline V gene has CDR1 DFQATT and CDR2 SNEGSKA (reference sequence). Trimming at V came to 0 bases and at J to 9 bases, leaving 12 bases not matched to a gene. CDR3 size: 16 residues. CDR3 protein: CSARDSLAGTFSEQFF. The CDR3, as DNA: TGCAGTGCTAGAGATAGCCTAGCGGGGACGTTCAGTGAGCAGTTCTTC.

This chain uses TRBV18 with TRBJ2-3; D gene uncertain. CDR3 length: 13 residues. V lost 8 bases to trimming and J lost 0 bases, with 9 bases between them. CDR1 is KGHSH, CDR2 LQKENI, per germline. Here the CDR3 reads CASPASSTDTQYF. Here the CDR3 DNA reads TGTGCCAGCCCCGCCTCGAGCACAGATACGCAGTATTTT.